This is a list of T cell receptor beta chains from one sample in a study of cytomegalovirus exposure and HLA in healthy donors. TCRdb's table, derived via immunoSEQ multiplex PCR, lists solely in-frame clones and lacks some. The sample holds 76,000 or so clones, 65% to 75% seen once. The source material was PBMCs. Receptors originate from a woman between 35 and 50 years old in good health and CMV-seropositive. Both conserved end residues are part of each CDR3. A D gene is named only where the DNA matches it firmly. Expanded clones get a size class; other rows say once, few or many, or leave the size out.

>-|-|TRBV6-1|TRBJ1-6
TGTGCCAGCAGTGAACCGAATACGAGACACACGAATTCACCCCTCCACTTT
CASSEPNTRHTNSPLHF
>-|TRBD2|TRBV2|TRBJ2-1
TGTGCCAGCGACCCCCTAGCGGGGCGGCGGCAGTTCTTC
CASDPLAGRRQFF
>-|TRBD2|TRBV18|TRBJ2-7
TGTGCCAGCTCCCCCGGACTAGCGGGAGGTTACGAGCAGTACTTC
CASSPGLAGGYEQYF
>-|-|TRBV6-1|TRBJ1-2
TGTGCCAGCAGTGCCTCTCCCTACAGGATCTATGGCTACACCTTC
CASSASPYRIYGYTF
>-|-|TRBV5-6|TRBJ1-2
TGTGCCAGCAGCTTGTGGGAGGGGACCAATGGCTACACCTTC
CASSLWEGTNGYTF
>-|-|TRBV5-1|TRBJ1-3
TGCGCCAGCAGCTTGGCAGGTCCCTCCGGAAACACCATATATTTT
CASSLAGPSGNTIYF
>-|TRBD1|TRBV5-4|TRBJ2-5
TGTGCCAGCAGCTCGGGACAGCAAGAGACCCAGTACTTC
CASSSGQQETQYF
>-|TRBD1|TRBV30|TRBJ1-2
TGTGCCTGGTGGGACAGAACTAACTATGGCTACACCTTC
CAWWDRTNYGYTF
>-|TRBD1|TRBV30|TRBJ1-4
TGTGCCTGGAGTCGAGGACAGGGCAACCGTGAAAAACTGTTTTTT
CAWSRGQGNREKLFF
>-|-|TRBV20-1|TRBJ2-5
TGCAGTGCTAGTCCTCAAGAGACCCAGTACTTC
CSASPQETQYF
>-|TRBD2|TRBV18|TRBJ2-7
TGTGCCAGCTCACCACGTTTTGCGGGGGGGCCCTACGAGCAGTACTTC
CASSPRFAGGPYEQYF
>-|TRBD2|TRBV19|TRBJ2-7
TGTGCCAGTAGCAATAGCGGGAGGGCCTACGAGCAGTACTTC
CASSNSGRAYEQYF
>-|-|TRBV10-3|TRBJ1-2
TGTGCCATCAGTGATGACAGTCCCTATGGCTACACCTTC
CAISDDSPYGYTF
>few|TRBD2|TRBV6-1|TRBJ2-7
TGTGCCAGCAGTGGGGGACTAGCGGTCTACGAGCAGTACTTC
CASSGGLAVYEQYF
>-|TRBD1|TRBV5-6|TRBJ1-2
TGTGCCAGCAGCTTGAGGGCAGGGGGTTCTTATGGCTACACCTTC
CASSLRAGGSYGYTF
>-|-|TRBV29-1|TRBJ2-5
TGCAGCGTTGGGGCTAGCACGGTGGAGACCCAGTACTTC
CSVGASTVETQYF
>-|-|TRBV5-4|TRBJ2-1
TGTGCCAGCAGCTTGGTTAGGGGGCGCGGGGACAATGAGCAGTTCTTC
CASSLVRGRGDNEQFF
>once|TRBD2|TRBV6-1|TRBJ2-7
TGTGCCAGCAGTGAAAGGCACGGCGGGAGGGAGCAGTACTTC
CASSERHGGREQYF
>-|-|TRBV27|TRBJ1-6
TGTGCCAGCAGTACAAGCTATAATTCACCCCTCCACTTT
CASSTSYNSPLHF
>-|-|TRBV5-4|TRBJ2-3
TGTGCCAGCAGCTTTCGACAGATCTTAACTAGCACAGATACGCAGTATTTT
CASSFRQILTSTDTQYF
>-|-|TRBV6-5|TRBJ2-7
TGTGCCAGCAGTCTCGGGACAACCATCTACGAGCAGTACTTC
CASSLGTTIYEQYF
>-|-|TRBV5-1|TRBJ1-5
TGCGCCAGCAGCTTGGCAGGCACGGAGCCCCAGCATTTT
CASSLAGTEPQHF
>-|-|TRBV7-2|TRBJ2-7
TGTGCCAGCAGCTTAGCGACCGCGACAGGAAGATACGAGCAGTACTTC
CASSLATATGRYEQYF
>-|-|TRBV4-1|TRBJ1-2
TGCGCCAGCAGCGCCCACTCAGGAGGTTACACCTTC
CASSAHSGGYTF
>-|-|TRBV2|TRBJ1-1
TGTGCCAGCAGTGAAATTGGGGGCAGGCAGAACACTGAAGCTTTCTTT
CASSEIGGRQNTEAFF
>-|-|TRBV4-1|TRBJ1-5
TGCGCCAGCAGCCAGGGAGGCGTTGGGAGGGGCCCTAATCAGCCCCAGCATTTT
CASSQGGVGRGPNQPQHF
>-|TRBD2|TRBV7-2|TRBJ2-2
TGTGCCAGCAGCCGATTGGGACTAGCGGGAGAAGGGAACACCGGGGAGCTGTTTTTT
CASSRLGLAGEGNTGELFF
>-|-|TRBV9|TRBJ1-1
TGTGCCAGCAGCGTAGATGGCGGAGGTATGAACACTGAAGCTTTCTTT
CASSVDGGGMNTEAFF
>-|-|TRBV16|TRBJ1-3
TGTGCCAGCGCCCCCGTAGCCTCTGGAAACACCATATATTTT
CASAPVASGNTIYF
>-|TRBD1|TRBV19|TRBJ2-1
TGTGCCAGTAGCAGGGGGCGCATCAATGAGCAGTTCTTC
CASSRGRINEQFF
>few|-|TRBV21-1|TRBJ1-5
TGTGCCAGCATACTCGACAGAAAAACGCTCAATCAGCCCCAGCATTTT
CASILDRKTLNQPQHF
>-|-|TRBV27|TRBJ1-1
TGTGCCAGCAGTTTATTTTCCCCTCCAGGGAACACTGAAGCTTTCTTT
CASSLFSPPGNTEAFF
>once|-|TRBV30|TRBJ1-2
TGTGCCTGGAACAATCTCGGGGGCTACACCTTC
CAWNNLGGYTF
>few|-|TRBV7-9|TRBJ1-6
TGTGCCAGCAGCCCAGGTGATTCACCCCTCCACTTT
CASSPGDSPLHF
>-|-|TRBV7-2|TRBJ1-5
TGTGCCAGCAGCTTAGTCGGGGGGCTAGCGAATCAGCCCCAGCATTTT
CASSLVGGLANQPQHF
>-|TRBD2|TRBV6-6|TRBJ2-3
TGTGCCAGCAGTTTGCGGGGGTCGGCAGATACGCAGTATTTT
CASSLRGSADTQYF
>few|TRBD1|TRBV7-9|TRBJ2-7
TGTGCCGCAGGGGGGACAGGGACCCACGAGCAGTACTTC
CAAGGTGTHEQYF
>-|TRBD1|TRBV5-6|TRBJ2-7
TGTGCCAGCAGCTTCAGGACAGGGGGGGTCTACGAGCAGTACTTC
CASSFRTGGVYEQYF
>once|-|TRBV2|TRBJ2-7
TGTGCCAGCAGCACCCGGGGCGAACACAGGGAGGGATCCTACGAGCAGTACTTC
CASSTRGEHREGSYEQYF
>few|TRBD1|TRBV19|TRBJ1-5
TGTGCCAGTAGTAGGGGACAGAGAGATTATCAGCCCCAGCATTTT
CASSRGQRDYQPQHF
>medium-sized|TRBD1|TRBV6-4|TRBJ1-2
TGTGCCAGCAGTGACACACCCCAGGGGGTGGCTGGCTACACCTTC
CASSDTPQGVAGYTF
>-|-|TRBV5-8|TRBJ1-3
TGTGCCAGCAGCAGGACAGTAACTGGAAACACCATATATTTT
CASSRTVTGNTIYF
>few|TRBD2|TRBV6-6|TRBJ2-1
TGTGCCAGCAGTTCCGTTACTAGCGGGGGGCCGTCATTCTTC
CASSSVTSGGPSFF
>-|-|TRBV30|TRBJ2-1
TGTGCCTGGGCACCGGGGATCCATGAGCAGTTCTTC
CAWAPGIHEQFF